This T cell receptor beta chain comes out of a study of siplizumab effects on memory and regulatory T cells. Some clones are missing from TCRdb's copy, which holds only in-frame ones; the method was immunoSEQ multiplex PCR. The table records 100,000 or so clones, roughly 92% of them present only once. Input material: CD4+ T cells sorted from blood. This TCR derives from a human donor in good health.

CDR3 protein: CASSEQGTQPQHF. The CDR3, as DNA: TGTGCCAGCAGTGAACAGGGCACTCAGCCCCAGCATTTT. The rearrangement joins TRBV2 to TRBJ1-5, with D maybe TRBD1 (5 bases). Germline CDR1 and CDR2: SNHLY and FYNNEI. V was trimmed by 2 bases and J by 6 bases, leaving 8 bases between them. CDR3 size: 13 residues.